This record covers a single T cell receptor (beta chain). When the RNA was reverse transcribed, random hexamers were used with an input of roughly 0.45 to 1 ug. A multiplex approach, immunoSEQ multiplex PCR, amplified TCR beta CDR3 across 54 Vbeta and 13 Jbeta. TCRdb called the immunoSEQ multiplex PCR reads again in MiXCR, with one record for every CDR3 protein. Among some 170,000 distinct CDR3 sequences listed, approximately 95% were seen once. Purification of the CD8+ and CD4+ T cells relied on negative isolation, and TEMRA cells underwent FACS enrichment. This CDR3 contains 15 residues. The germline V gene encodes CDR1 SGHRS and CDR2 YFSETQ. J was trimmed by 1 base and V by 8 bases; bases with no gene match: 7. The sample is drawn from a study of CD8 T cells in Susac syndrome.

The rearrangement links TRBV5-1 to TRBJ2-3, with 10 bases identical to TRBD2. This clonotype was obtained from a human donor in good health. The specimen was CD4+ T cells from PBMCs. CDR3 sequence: CASLSGTSGTDTQYF. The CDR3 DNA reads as TGCGCCAGTTTGTCCGGGACTAGCGGCACAGATACGCAGTATTTT.